What follows describes a single T cell receptor beta chain. Its antigen is currently unknown. This specimen comes from a study of CD8 T cells in ankylosing spondylitis. Germline V lookup: CDR1 SGHNT, CDR2 YYREEE (reference sequence). This CDR3 spans 15 amino acids. Trimming cost V 4 bases and J 2 bases; bases outside gene matches: 5. Study outcomes and limitations: The disease-linked clones had a CD8+ phenotype and low blood frequencies. What seemed typical of ankylosing spondylitis blood was a TCR beta motif built from about 8 highly homologous variants. In the blood and synovial fluid of reactive arthritis, some motif variants had been previously reported. According to the report, clones linked to the disease were significantly enriched in matched synovial fluid samples taken from ankylosing spondylitis patients.

5'-RACE, quantitative and with molecular barcodes, yielded the TCR beta libraries. From the 5' RACE reads, TCRdb called clonotypes with MiXCR, one entry per CDR3 protein. The profile shows about 540,000 distinct CDR3 sequences, roughly 12% of them singletons. Sample: blood, either unsorted or a sorted T cell fraction (not recorded which). The receptor was isolated from a male donor with ankylosing spondylitis. The gene calls are TRBV5-4 and TRBJ2-2; 7 bases line up with TRBD2. The CDR3 reads CASSVTSRNTGELFF. The CDR3 coding sequence is TGTGCCAGCAGCGTGACTAGCAGAAACACCGGGGAGCTGTTTTTT.